The source of this T cell receptor beta chain is a study of T cells in tuberculosis. Study-wide background: IGRA-negative adolescents, IGRA-positive adolescents with latent tuberculosis and adults with active tuberculosis formed this South African cohort.

Notes on the study in general: A GMM-specific repertoire classifier reached about 85% accuracy, AUROC roughly 0.87.

This clone was detected only a few times. Antigen unknown. Sequencing was performed with immunoSEQ multiplex PCR; in TCRdb, only in-frame clones are kept and a portion is missing. The sample contains some 30,000 clones, 86% of which appear only once. With 2 bases removed from V and 5 bases from J, the gap between germline ends came to 18 bases. The CDR3 totals 16 residues. Germline V gene data show CDR1 as MNHEY and CDR2 as SMNVEV (reference sequence). Time point in this sample: new active TB diagnosis, blood taken before or within 7 days of starting treatment. The sample in question was PBMCs, obtained at tuberculosis diagnosis. The TCR originated in an adult with tuberculosis. The rearrangement uses TRBV27 and TRBJ2-5, with D maybe TRBD1 (6 bases). CDR3 amino acids: CASSLLTGRFGETQYF. In DNA, the CDR3 is TGTGCCAGCAGTTTACTTACAGGGCGGTTCGGGGAGACCCAGTACTTC.